This T cell receptor (beta chain) appears in the sequencing data of a study of blood T cells in healthy people across ages (dated by TCRdb to 2014 to 2015). At the level of the whole study: In model experiments, template switching captured about one uniquely barcoded TCR beta cDNA molecule for every two T cells. To avoid experimental bias, donors of different ages were randomly spread across the sequencing lanes. To track age-related changes in TCR beta repertoire diversity, the study relied on deep sequencing normalized with unique cDNA molecular identifiers. Donors were grouped into four age groups: young (average about 15 years), middle-aged (under 40), aged (about 59) and long-lived (approximately 82). The study analyzed two additional independent replicas of 1 million unique cDNA reads from the same blood draw for two donors, one aged 18 to 30 and one aged 80 or older.

General findings and caveats noted by the study authors: The CMV infection status of donors was not known, potentially confounding age-related changes in expanded clonotypes. As age increased, observed TCR beta diversity per million T cells dropped in a roughly linear way, and a significant reduction was already evident by age 40. Conclusive comparison of naive and antigen-experienced compartments was prevented by the profiling of bulk unsorted PBMCs. Compared with the aged group, the long-lived group had more naive CD4+ T cells, fewer expanded clones and increased TCR diversity, suggesting age selection. Estimates of total diversity from one million sequenced T cells were regarded as lower bounds and underestimates. Observed TCR beta diversity correlated strongly with the percentage of naive T cells measured by flow cytometry.

The germline V end is reduced by 3 bases and the J end by 2 bases; junction bases left unmatched: 6. CDR1 and CDR2 (KGHDR, SFDVKD) derive from the germline V gene. The CDR3 runs 16 amino acids, cysteine and phenylalanine included. Of the read, only the CDR3 DNA is kept; its 48 bases are in frame from base 1. The library was obtained by 5' RACE. TCRdb shows the sequencer as Illumina HiSeq 2500. A second PCR of roughly 6 to 11 cycles was run with a J-beta primer mix and a sample-barcoded 5' primer. Each TCR beta cDNA molecule received a unique molecular identifier from a template-switch 5' adaptor carrying 12 random nucleotides. At least 3 million CDR3-containing paired-end reads were obtained from each sample. All of the RNA was converted into first-strand cDNA using the Mint cDNA synthesis kit, with a TRBC-specific oligonucleotide serving as the primer. Following uracil-DNA glycosylase treatment, all cDNA underwent a first 18-cycle PCR with the universal primers M1SS and BC2_uni_R. The source study handled its data this way. For normalization, 1 million high-quality reads were randomly selected from each sample, with every read carrying a distinct molecular identifier. Reads sharing molecular identifiers were discarded rather than binned into consensus sequences. MiTCR, run with a Q25 quality threshold and the strictest error-elimination algorithm, handled CDR3 identification, clonotype clustering and error correction. A nonparametric unseen species model using Euler transformation provided a lower-bound estimate of total TCR beta diversity. TCRdb ran its own pipeline on the public reads, namely fastp trimming at Q25 and MiXCR clone calling, and kept in-frame beta chains. Entries are consolidated by CDR3 protein sequence, retaining the most common genes and DNA. The V and J calls follow TCRdb's processing rather than the paper's. The sample table contains approximately 810,000 distinct CDR3 sequences; only one count was recorded for less than 35% of them. Roughly a sixth of the sample is in the top ten clones.

This clonotype has a count of ten or more. Its binding antigen is unknown. Base-call qualities are not available, and no considerably larger clone is one nucleotide away. Donors were a few dozen systemically healthy Caucasian individuals from Russia aged roughly 6 to 100 years. Ten milliliters of peripheral blood were drawn from each donor into EDTA-treated Vacutainer tubes. Ficoll-Paque density-gradient centrifugation was used to isolate PBMCs, with at least 7 million per sample. Trizol reagent was used to extract total RNA from PBMCs, with at least 6 micrograms per sample. For every donor, an aliquot of PBMCs went through flow cytometry to measure the percentages of naive CD45RAhigh/CD27high T cells.

This TCR was recovered from a woman older than 75 in good health. This receptor chain uses TRBV24-1 and TRBJ2-1; TRBD1 lines up with 7 middle nucleotides. The sample comprised blood. The DNA sequence is as follows: TGTGCCACCAGTGATCCGGGACAGATGCCCTACAATGAGCAGTTCTTC. Translated, this is CATSDPGQMPYNEQFF.